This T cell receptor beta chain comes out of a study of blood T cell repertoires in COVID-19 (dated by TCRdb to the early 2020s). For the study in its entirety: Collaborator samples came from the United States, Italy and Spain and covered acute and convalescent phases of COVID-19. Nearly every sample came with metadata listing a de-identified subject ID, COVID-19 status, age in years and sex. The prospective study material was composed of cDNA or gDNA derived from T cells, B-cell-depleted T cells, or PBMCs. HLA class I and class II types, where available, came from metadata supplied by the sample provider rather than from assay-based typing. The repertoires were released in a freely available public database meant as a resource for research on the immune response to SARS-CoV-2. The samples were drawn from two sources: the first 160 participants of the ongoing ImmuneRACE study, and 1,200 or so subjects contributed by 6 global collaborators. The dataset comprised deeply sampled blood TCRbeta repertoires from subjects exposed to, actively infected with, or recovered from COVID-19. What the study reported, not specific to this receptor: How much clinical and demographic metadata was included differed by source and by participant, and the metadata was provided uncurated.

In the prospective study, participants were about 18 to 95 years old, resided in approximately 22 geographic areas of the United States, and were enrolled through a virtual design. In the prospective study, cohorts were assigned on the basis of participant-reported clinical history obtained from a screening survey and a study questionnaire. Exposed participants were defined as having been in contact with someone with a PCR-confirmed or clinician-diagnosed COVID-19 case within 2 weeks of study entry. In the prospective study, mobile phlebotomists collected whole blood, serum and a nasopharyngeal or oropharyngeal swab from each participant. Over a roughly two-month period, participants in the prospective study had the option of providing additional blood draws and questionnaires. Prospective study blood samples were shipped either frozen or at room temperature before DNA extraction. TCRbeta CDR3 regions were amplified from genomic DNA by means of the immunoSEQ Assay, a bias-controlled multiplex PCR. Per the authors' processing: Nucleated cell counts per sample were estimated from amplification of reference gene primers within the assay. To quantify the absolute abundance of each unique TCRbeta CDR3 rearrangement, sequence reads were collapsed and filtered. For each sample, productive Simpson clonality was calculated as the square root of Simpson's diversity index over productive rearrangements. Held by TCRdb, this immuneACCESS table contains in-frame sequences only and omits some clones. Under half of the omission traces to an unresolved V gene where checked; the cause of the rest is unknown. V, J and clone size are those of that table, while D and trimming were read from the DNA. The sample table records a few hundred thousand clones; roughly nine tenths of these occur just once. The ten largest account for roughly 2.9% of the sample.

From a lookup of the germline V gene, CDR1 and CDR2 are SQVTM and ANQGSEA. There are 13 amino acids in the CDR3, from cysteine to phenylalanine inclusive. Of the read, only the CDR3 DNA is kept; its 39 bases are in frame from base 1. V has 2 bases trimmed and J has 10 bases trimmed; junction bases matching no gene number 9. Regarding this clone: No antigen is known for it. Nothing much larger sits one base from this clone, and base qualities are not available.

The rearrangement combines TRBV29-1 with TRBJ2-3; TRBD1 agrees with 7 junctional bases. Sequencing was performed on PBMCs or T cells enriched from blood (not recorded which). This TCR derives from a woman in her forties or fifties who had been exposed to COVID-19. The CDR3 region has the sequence CSVEPRGGAAQYF. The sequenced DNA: TGCAGCGTTGAACCCCGAGGGGGCGCGGCGCAGTATTTT.